This T cell receptor beta chain was recorded in a study of blood T cell repertoires in COVID-19. Across the study: Donors in the United States, Italy and Spain gave samples during acute or convalescent COVID-19. T cells, B-cell-depleted T cells, or PBMCs supplied cDNA or gDNA.

V lost 4 bases, J lost 7 bases, and 17 bases lay in between. CDR1 is ENHRY and CDR2 is SYGVKD in the germline V gene. The CDR3 runs to 15 residues. This clone has a single count. Original processing notes: Amplifying reference gene primers gave estimates of nucleated cell counts. The method was immunoSEQ multiplex PCR; TCRdb's version includes in-frame clones alone and lacks a portion of them. The D gene and trimming were derived from the DNA, and the V and J assignments and clone size from that table. Among about 130,000 clones listed, 80% were seen once. This TCR was recovered from a man in his 70s with acute or convalescent COVID-19. The chain joins TRBV10-3 to TRBJ1-5, with D unclear. The sequenced material came from peripheral blood. CDR3: CAISGAPGGGQPQHF. In DNA, the CDR3 is TGTGCCATCAGTGGGGCCCCGGGAGGCGGACAGCCCCAGCATTTT.